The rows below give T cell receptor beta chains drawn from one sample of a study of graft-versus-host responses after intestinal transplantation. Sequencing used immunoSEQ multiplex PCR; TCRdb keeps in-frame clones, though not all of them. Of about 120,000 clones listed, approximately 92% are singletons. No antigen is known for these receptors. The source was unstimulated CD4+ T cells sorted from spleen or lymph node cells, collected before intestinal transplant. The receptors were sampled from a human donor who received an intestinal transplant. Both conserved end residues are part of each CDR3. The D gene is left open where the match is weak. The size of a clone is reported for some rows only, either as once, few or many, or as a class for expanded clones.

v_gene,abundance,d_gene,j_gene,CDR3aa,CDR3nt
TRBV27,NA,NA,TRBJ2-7,CASNAYEQYF,TGTGCCAGCAACGCCTACGAGCAGTACTTC
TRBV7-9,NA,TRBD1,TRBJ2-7,CASSGQGNEQYF,TGTGCCAGCAGCGGACAGGGAAACGAGCAGTACTTC
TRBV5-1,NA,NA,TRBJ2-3,CASSLAGATTWDTQYF,TGCGCCAGCAGCTTGGCTGGGGCCACTACTTGGGATACGCAGTATTTT
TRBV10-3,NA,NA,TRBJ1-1,CAISEQGATEAFF,TGTGCCATCAGCGAACAGGGAGCCACTGAAGCTTTCTTT
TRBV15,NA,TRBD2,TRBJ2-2,CATTQLAGPTGELFF,TGTGCCACCACCCAACTAGCGGGCCCTACCGGGGAGCTGTTTTTT
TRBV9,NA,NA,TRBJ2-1,CASSVTLGGGEGYNEQFF,TGTGCCAGCAGCGTAACCTTAGGGGGGGGAGAAGGTTACAATGAGCAGTTCTTC
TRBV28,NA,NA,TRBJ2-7,CASSLGRPSYEQCF,TGTGCCAGCAGTTTAGGCAGGCCATCCTACGAGCAGTGCTTC
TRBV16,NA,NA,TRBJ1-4,CASSQSGVYEKLFF,TGTGCCAGCAGCCAATCCGGAGTCTATGAAAAACTGTTTTTT
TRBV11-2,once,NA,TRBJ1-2,CASSLDRDRGYTF,TGTGCCAGCAGCTTAGACAGGGATCGTGGCTACACCTTC
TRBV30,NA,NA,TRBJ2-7,CAWTPGTSNDVQYF,TGTGCCTGGACCCCAGGGACCTCCAACGATGTGCAGTACTTC
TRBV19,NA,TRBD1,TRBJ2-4,CASSLRDDRGLYKNIQYF,TGTGCCAGTAGTCTCCGGGATGACAGGGGGCTGTACAAAAACATTCAGTACTTC
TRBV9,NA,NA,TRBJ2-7,CASSGSGANEQYF,TGTGCCAGCAGCGGCAGTGGGGCCAACGAGCAGTACTTC
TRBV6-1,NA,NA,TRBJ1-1,CASSEWGPLGAFF,TGTGCCAGCAGTGAATGGGGGCCCTTGGGAGCTTTCTTT
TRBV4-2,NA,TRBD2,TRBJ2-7,CASSPQGLAVFYEQYF,TGTGCCAGCAGCCCACAAGGACTAGCGGTCTTCTACGAGCAGTACTTC
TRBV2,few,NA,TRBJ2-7,CASSGVYEQYF,TGTGCCAGCAGTGGGGTCTACGAGCAGTACTTC
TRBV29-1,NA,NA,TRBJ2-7,CSVAGSYEQYF,TGCAGCGTTGCCGGGTCCTACGAGCAGTACTTC
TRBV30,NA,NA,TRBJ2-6,CAWSVQGSANVLTF,TGTGCCTGGAGTGTACAGGGCTCAGCCAACGTCCTGACTTTC
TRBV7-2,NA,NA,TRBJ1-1,CARVDWRGAFF,TGTGCCAGGGTTGACTGGAGGGGAGCTTTCTTT
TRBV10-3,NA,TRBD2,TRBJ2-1,CAISEASGSWNEQFF,TGTGCCATCAGTGAGGCTAGCGGGAGTTGGAATGAGCAGTTCTTC
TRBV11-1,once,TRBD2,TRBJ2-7,CASSYGTSGRYF,TGTGCCAGCAGCTACGGGACTAGCGGACGATACTTC
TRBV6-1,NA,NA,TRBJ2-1,CASSAGSREQFF,TGTGCCAGCAGTGCAGGGTCTAGGGAGCAGTTCTTC
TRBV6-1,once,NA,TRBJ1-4,CASIAGFQEKLFF,TGTGCCAGCATCGCGGGGTTTCAGGAAAAACTGTTTTTT
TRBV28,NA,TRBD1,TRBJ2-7,CASSFSSGTGLYEQYF,TGTGCCAGCAGTTTCAGTTCCGGGACAGGGCTTTACGAGCAGTACTTC
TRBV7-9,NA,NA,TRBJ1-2,CASSAGSTGYTF,TGTGCCAGCAGCGCAGGGTCGACTGGCTACACCTTC
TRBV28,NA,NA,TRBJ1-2,CASSPEGGGYTF,TGTGCCAGCAGTCCCGAGGGGGGAGGCTACACCTTC
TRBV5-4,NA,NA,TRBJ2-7,CASSPWEFSSYEQYF,TGTGCCAGCAGCCCTTGGGAGTTTAGTTCCTACGAGCAGTACTTC
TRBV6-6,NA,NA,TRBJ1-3,CASSYNWAGTGNTIYF,TGTGCCAGCAGTTACAATTGGGCAGGGACTGGAAACACCATATATTTT
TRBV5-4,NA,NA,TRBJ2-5,CASSFRDGQETQYF,TGTGCCAGCAGCTTCCGGGACGGGCAAGAGACCCAGTACTTC
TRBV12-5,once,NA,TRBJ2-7,CASGLSRMTQFLGEQYF,TGTGCTAGTGGTTTGTCACGGATGACGCAGTTTTTAGGCGAGCAGTACTTC
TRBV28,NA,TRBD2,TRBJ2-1,CASSLWTSGPGRQFF,TGTGCCAGCAGTTTATGGACTAGCGGCCCGGGACGGCAGTTCTTC
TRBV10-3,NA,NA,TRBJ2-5,CAISVRETQYF,TGTGCCATCAGTGTTAGGGAGACCCAGTACTTC
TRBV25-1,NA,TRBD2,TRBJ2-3,CASSGQTSGNPSTDTQYF,TGTGCCAGCAGTGGTCAGACTAGCGGTAACCCGAGCACAGATACGCAGTATTTT
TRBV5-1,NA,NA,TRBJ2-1,CASSPQSGTLHNEQFF,TGCGCCAGCAGCCCTCAGTCTGGGACACTCCACAATGAGCAGTTCTTC
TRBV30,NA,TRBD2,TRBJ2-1,CAWSRLAGGLNEQFF,TGTGCCTGGAGTCGACTAGCGGGAGGACTCAATGAGCAGTTCTTC
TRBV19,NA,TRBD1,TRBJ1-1,CASSMRTGAPNTEAFF,TGTGCCAGTAGTATGAGGACAGGGGCTCCGAACACTGAAGCTTTCTTT
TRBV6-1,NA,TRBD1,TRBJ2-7,CASTLPAQGGEQYF,TGTGCCAGCACTCTCCCGGCACAGGGGGGCGAGCAGTACTTC
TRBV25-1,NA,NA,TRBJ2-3,CASTRSDTQYF,TGTGCCAGTACTAGGAGCGATACGCAGTATTTT
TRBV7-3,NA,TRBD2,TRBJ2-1,CASSLTLTSGNNEQFF,TGTGCCAGCAGCTTAACGTTGACTAGCGGTAACAATGAGCAGTTCTTC
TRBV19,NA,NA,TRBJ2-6,CASSIDRRSGANVLTF,TGTGCCAGTAGTATAGATCGACGCTCTGGGGCCAACGTCCTGACTTTC
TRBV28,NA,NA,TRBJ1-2,CASLPGRRGYTF,TGTGCCAGTCTCCCAGGGAGACGGGGCTACACCTTC
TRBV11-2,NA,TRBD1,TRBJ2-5,CASSTGTGQLEQYF,TGTGCCAGCAGCACCGGGACAGGGCAGTTAGAGCAGTACTTC
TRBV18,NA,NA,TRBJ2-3,CASSPPGPSTDTQYF,TGTGCCAGCTCACCACCAGGGCCCAGCACAGATACGCAGTATTTT
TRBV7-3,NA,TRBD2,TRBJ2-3,CASSPGLAGADTQYF,TGTGCCAGCAGCCCAGGACTAGCGGGAGCAGATACGCAGTATTTT
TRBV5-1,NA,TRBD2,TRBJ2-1,CASSPGLAGVNEQFF,TGCGCCAGCAGCCCGGGACTAGCGGGAGTCAATGAGCAGTTCTTC
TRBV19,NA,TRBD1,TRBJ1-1,CASRSQGLRNTEAFF,TGTGCCAGTAGGTCACAGGGGTTGCGGAACACTGAAGCTTTCTTT
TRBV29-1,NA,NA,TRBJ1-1,CSAARQVTLEAFF,TGCAGCGCCGCTAGGCAGGTAACCCTTGAAGCTTTCTTT
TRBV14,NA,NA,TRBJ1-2,CASSQVRMDVQNYGYTF,TGTGCCAGCAGCCAAGTACGGATGGACGTGCAGAACTATGGCTACACCTTC